This is a list of T cell receptor beta chains from one sample in a study of T cell changes during pregnancy in multiple sclerosis. Produced via immunoSEQ multiplex PCR; TCRdb's table is partial and in-frame only. The sample holds more than 80,000 clones, roughly 96% seen once. Here the sequenced sample was peripheral blood, taken in the second trimester of pregnancy. These receptors were collected from a female donor with multiple sclerosis, enrolled in a pregnancy study. Each CDR3 is given with its conserved first and last residue. A D gene is named only where the DNA matches it firmly. For some rows the clone size is stated as once, few or many, or as a class when expanded; others skip it.

>.|TRBV5-6|TRBJ1-2|.
CASREYRENYGYTF
TGTGCCAGCAGAGAATACAGGGAAAACTATGGCTACACCTTC
>.|TRBV5-1|TRBJ1-1|.
CASSLGARFNTEAFF
TGCGCCAGCAGCTTGGGCGCACGTTTCAACACTGAAGCTTTCTTT
>.|TRBV2|TRBJ2-1|TRBD1
CASSEAGGREQFF
TGTGCCAGCAGTGAAGCAGGGGGCAGGGAGCAGTTCTTC
>.|TRBV4-1|TRBJ2-7|TRBD1
CASSQVPGQGYEQYF
TGCGCCAGCAGCCAAGTCCCGGGACAGGGTTACGAGCAGTACTTC
>.|TRBV4-1|TRBJ1-4|.
CASSQWTSEKLFF
TGCGCCAGCAGCCAATGGACATCTGAAAAACTGTTTTTT
>.|TRBV9|TRBJ1-1|.
CASSAGIMNTEAFF
TGTGCCAGCAGCGCGGGTATCATGAACACTGAAGCTTTCTTT
>.|TRBV29-1|TRBJ1-1|.
CSGQVLLNTEAFF
TGCAGCGGGCAGGTCTTACTGAACACTGAAGCTTTCTTT
>.|TRBV5-1|TRBJ1-2|.
CASSLSGGADGYTF
TGCGCCAGCAGCTTGAGCGGGGGAGCGGATGGCTACACCTTC
>.|TRBV28|TRBJ1-1|TRBD1
CASSPVTGGFTEAFF
TGTGCCAGCAGTCCAGTAACAGGGGGATTCACTGAAGCTTTCTTT
>.|TRBV11-3|TRBJ2-2|.
CASSYGGLAGELFF
TGTGCCAGCAGCTACGGGGGACTGGCCGGGGAGCTGTTTTTT
>.|TRBV10-2|TRBJ2-7|TRBD1
CASSDGTGGLGQYF
TGCGCCAGCAGTGACGGGACAGGGGGACTTGGGCAGTACTTC
>.|TRBV18|TRBJ1-5|.
CASSQQASNQPQHF
TGTGCCAGCTCGCAACAGGCTAGCAATCAGCCCCAGCATTTT
>.|TRBV27|TRBJ2-1|.
CASSFAGFRPNEQFF
TGTGCCAGCAGTTTTGCAGGGTTTCGACCGAATGAGCAGTTCTTC
>.|TRBV5-1|TRBJ2-1|.
CASSLDGPPYNEQFF
TGCGCCAGCAGCTTGGATGGCCCGCCTTACAATGAGCAGTTCTTC
>.|TRBV7-9|TRBJ1-5|.
CASSLAVRDQPQHF
TGTGCCAGCAGCTTAGCAGTACGCGATCAGCCCCAGCATTTT
>.|TRBV13|TRBJ2-3|.
CASSLTRNEEGADTQYF
TGTGCCAGCAGCTTAACGAGGAATGAAGAGGGCGCAGATACGCAGTATTTT
>.|TRBV4-2|TRBJ1-1|.
CASSQEETGTEAFF
TGTGCCAGCAGCCAAGAGGAGACGGGGACTGAAGCTTTCTTT
>.|TRBV6-6|TRBJ2-3|.
CASSYSGGRDTQYF
TGTGCCAGCAGTTACTCTGGCGGGCGGGATACGCAGTATTTT
>.|TRBV28|TRBJ2-3|TRBD1
CASSLDRVMDTQYF
TGTGCCAGCAGTCTGGACAGGGTCATGGATACGCAGTATTTT
>.|TRBV18|TRBJ2-5|.
CASSPQLGAGETQYF
TGTGCCAGCTCACCGCAGTTGGGGGCTGGGGAGACCCAGTACTTC
>.|TRBV4-1|TRBJ2-3|TRBD2
CASSQPGLAVTDTQYF
TGCGCCAGCAGCCAGCCGGGACTAGCGGTTACAGATACGCAGTATTTT
>.|TRBV28|TRBJ2-7|TRBD2
CASSLRGGEQYF
TGTGCCAGCAGTCTCCGGGGGGGTGAGCAGTACTTC
>.|TRBV29-1|TRBJ1-1|TRBD1
CSVSTHRGVRTEAFF
TGCAGCGTTTCGACCCACAGGGGGGTGAGAACTGAAGCTTTCTTT
>.|TRBV5-1|TRBJ2-1|.
CASSLAVEGVEQFF
TGCGCCAGCAGCTTGGCCGTCGAGGGTGTAGAGCAGTTCTTC
>.|TRBV30|TRBJ2-1|.
CAWSVVGPYNEQFF
TGTGCCTGGAGTGTGGTGGGGCCCTACAATGAGCAGTTCTTC
>once|TRBV28|TRBJ2-3|.
CASSLVPGLRGLVQYF
TGTGCCAGCAGTTTGGTCCCCGGACTCAGGGGATTAGTGCAGTATTTT
>.|TRBV9|TRBJ2-1|TRBD2
CASSSGLAVTYNEQFF
TGTGCCAGCAGCTCAGGACTAGCGGTTACCTACAATGAGCAGTTCTTC
>.|TRBV19|TRBJ2-5|.
CASRGAETQYF
TGTGCCAGTAGGGGAGCAGAGACCCAGTACTTC
>.|TRBV30|TRBJ2-7|TRBD1
CAWSVGGQGPYEQYF
TGTGCCTGGAGTGTGGGGGGACAGGGCCCCTACGAGCAGTACTTC
>.|TRBV18|TRBJ2-3|TRBD2
CASSETSGRTDTQYF
TGTGCCAGCTCAGAAACTAGCGGGAGAACAGATACGCAGTATTTT
>.|TRBV13|TRBJ2-5|TRBD1
CASSFRGRETQYF
TGTGCCAGCAGCTTCAGGGGGCGGGAGACCCAGTACTTC
>.|TRBV11-3|TRBJ2-2|TRBD1
CASSRGTGGNGELFF
TGTGCCAGCAGCCGTGGGACAGGGGGCAACGGGGAGCTGTTTTTT
>.|TRBV7-9|TRBJ2-7|.
CASSFDSFTYEQYF
TGTGCCAGCAGCTTCGACTCGTTCACCTACGAGCAGTACTTC
>.|TRBV10-1|TRBJ1-1|.
CASSVGVMNTEAFF
TGCGCCAGCAGTGTCGGGGTTATGAACACTGAAGCTTTCTTT
>once|TRBV28|TRBJ2-7|TRBD2
CASSFSGLAGPRGEQYF
TGTGCCAGCAGTTTCTCGGGACTAGCGGGACCAAGGGGCGAGCAGTACTTC
>few|TRBV6-6|TRBJ2-1|TRBD2
CASNPGTSGRVGVF
TGTGCCAGCAACCCGGGGACTAGCGGGAGGGTAGGTGTCTTC
>.|TRBV28|TRBJ1-1|.
CASSTPREGVDTEAFF
TGTGCCAGCAGTACGCCACGTGAGGGTGTGGACACTGAAGCTTTCTTT
>.|TRBV14|TRBJ1-1|.
CASSQEAVYTEAFF
TGTGCCAGCAGCCAAGAAGCGGTGTACACTGAAGCTTTCTTT
>.|TRBV30|TRBJ2-7|.
CAWDRQAREQYF
TGTGCCTGGGACCGACAGGCTCGCGAGCAGTACTTC
>.|TRBV5-4|TRBJ2-3|TRBD2
CASSPGTSGGTDTQYF
TGTGCCAGCAGCCCTGGGACTAGCGGGGGCACAGATACGCAGTATTTT
>.|TRBV29-1|TRBJ2-1|.
CSLTGPGNEQFF
TGCAGCCTGACAGGTCCCGGCAATGAGCAGTTCTTC
>.|TRBV7-8|TRBJ2-1|TRBD2
CASSSGLAGYNEQFF
TGTGCCAGCAGCTCTGGACTAGCGGGATACAATGAGCAGTTCTTC
>.|TRBV27|TRBJ1-1|.
CASRFPGGRAFF
TGTGCCAGCCGTTTCCCGGGGGGCCGAGCTTTCTTT
>.|TRBV12-5|TRBJ2-2|TRBD1
CASGPGGNTGELFF
TGTGCTAGTGGCCCAGGGGGAAACACCGGGGAGCTGTTTTTT
>.|TRBV13|TRBJ2-7|TRBD2
CASSLSPTGTSGHYEQYF
TGTGCCAGCAGCTTATCACCTACCGGGACTAGCGGACACTACGAGCAGTACTTC
>.|TRBV5-6|TRBJ2-1|.
CASSLVGSSYNEQFF
TGTGCCAGCAGCTTGGTGGGCAGCTCCTACAATGAGCAGTTCTTC
>once|TRBV2|TRBJ1-5|.
CASSGEIRGPQHF
TGTGCCAGCAGTGGGGAGATCCGGGGGCCCCAGCATTTT
>.|TRBV20-1|TRBJ2-7|.
CSASELYEQYF
TGCAGTGCTAGTGAGCTTTACGAGCAGTACTTC
>.|TRBV25-1|TRBJ1-1|TRBD1
CASSDPGRGSTEAFF
TGTGCCAGCAGTGACCCCGGCAGGGGGAGCACTGAAGCTTTCTTT
>.|TRBV5-8|TRBJ2-7|TRBD1
CASSSWTGTYEQYF
TGTGCCAGCAGCTCATGGACAGGGACCTACGAGCAGTACTTC
>.|TRBV2|TRBJ1-4|TRBD1
CASSTDRGNEKLFF
TGTGCCAGCAGTACGGACAGGGGGAATGAAAAACTGTTTTTT
>.|TRBV19|TRBJ1-1|TRBD1
CATGTGTVNTEAFF
TGTGCCACTGGGACAGGCACGGTGAACACTGAAGCTTTCTTT
>.|TRBV27|TRBJ2-7|.
CASSLSGGMGSYEQYF
TGTGCCAGCAGTTTATCGGGCGGGATGGGGTCCTACGAGCAGTACTTC
>.|TRBV7-9|TRBJ2-7|.
CASSLDLTTGKEQYF
TGTGCCAGCAGCTTAGATTTAACAACAGGGAAAGAGCAGTACTTC
>.|TRBV28|TRBJ1-2|.
CATETATNYGYTF
TGTGCCACCGAGACAGCCACTAACTATGGCTACACCTTC